The 15 T cell receptor beta chains given below trace back to one sample, sequenced in a study of OX40 agonist ivuxolimab in advanced cancers. TCRdb's copy holds only in-frame clones and misses some; the assay was immunoSEQ multiplex PCR. The sample records 55,000 to 70,000 clones, 75% to 85% being singletons. The material sequenced was CD4+ or CD8+ T cells sorted from blood, taken in a trial of the OX40 agonist ivuxolimab. The origin of the receptors is an adult with an advanced solid tumor such as melanoma, head and neck, liver or kidney cancer.

The chain carries TRBV14 and TRBJ1-1; 10 nucleotides line up with TRBD1. Germline V gene data show CDR1 as SGHDN and CDR2 as FVKESK. This CDR3 is built from 15 residues. J gave up 5 bases and V 4 bases, and 7 bases lay outside the gene matches. The chain's CDR3 is CASSPRTGGRTEAFF. The CDR3 DNA reads as TGTGCCAGCAGCCCGCGGACAGGGGGTAGGACTGAAGCTTTCTTT. Full variable domain (missing parts from reference TRBV14 and TRBJ1-1): EAGVTQFPSHSVIEKGQTVTLRCDPISGHDNLYWYRRVMGKEIKFLLHFVKESKQDESGMPNNRFLAERTGGTYSTLKVQPAELEDSGVYFCASSPRTGGRTEAFFGQGTRLTVV.

This chain connects TRBV19 to TRBJ1-6, with D unresolved. This CDR3 has 14 amino acids. CDR1 LNHDA and CDR2 SQIVND come from the germline V gene (reference sequence). V lost 3 bases and J lost 8, with 11 bases in between. In DNA, the CDR3 is TGTGCCAGTAGTATTGATTTCGGAGATTCACCCCTCCACTTT. This encodes CASSIDFGDSPLHF.

J is TRBJ2-1 and V is TRBV4-3, with 9 bases fitting TRBD2. Per the germline V gene, CDR1 is LGHNA and CDR2 is YSLEER. This CDR3 has 15 residues. With 4 bases clipped from V and 8 bases from J, the junction kept 9 bases outside the gene matches. The CDR3 DNA sequence: TGCGCCAGCAGCCCCCGTGCGGGGGGGCCTGATGAGCAGTTCTTC. It is translated as CASSPRAGGPDEQFF.

The gene calls are TRBV5-1 and TRBJ2-5, with D uncertain. Germline CDR1 reads SGHRS; CDR2 reads YFSETQ. Trimming left V 3 bases short and J 2 bases short, with 8 bases between. The CDR3 runs 13 residues. CDR3 sequence reads: CASSWSPQETQYF. DNA of the CDR3: TGCGCCAGCAGCTGGAGCCCTCAAGAGACCCAGTACTTC.

This chain connects TRBV5-1 to TRBJ2-2; possible D gene TRBD1, 5 bases. The CDR3 extends over 16 amino acids. The V and J ends lost 4 bases and 0 bases respectively, with 13 bases between them. Germline loops: CDR1 SGHRS, CDR2 YFSETQ. CDR3 in DNA: TGCGCCAGCAGCCTACCGGACACCACGAACACCGGGGAGCTGTTTTTT. Protein: CASSLPDTTNTGELFF. Together with reference TRBV5-1 and TRBJ2-2, the CDR3 gives the full variable domain: KAGVTQTPRYLIKTRGQQVTLSCSPISGHRSVSWYQQTPGQGLQFLFEYFSETQRNKGNFPGRFSGRQFSNSRSEMNVSTLELGDSALYLCASSLPDTTNTGELFFGEGSRLTVL.

The chain links TRBV7-8 to TRBJ1-1, with 10 bases fitting TRBD1. J gave up 3 bases and V 7 bases, and 8 bases lay outside the gene matches. The germline CDR1 and CDR2 sequences are SGHVS and FQNEAQ. The CDR3 length is 15 residues. The CDR3 nucleotides read TGTGCCAGCACCGGGGGGGACAGGGGCGACACTGAAGCTTTCTTT. Translation: CASTGGDRGDTEAFF. The full variable domain, rest sourced from reference TRBV7-8 and TRBJ1-1, is GAGVSQSPRYKVAKRGQDVALRCDPISGHVSLFWYQQALGQGPEFLTYFQNEAQLDKSGLPSDRFFAERPEGSVSTLKIQRTQQEDSAVYLCASTGGDRGDTEAFFGQGTRLTVV.

The chain combines TRBV29-1 with TRBJ2-3; 12 nucleotides match TRBD2. This CDR3 spans 16 amino acids. The V and J ends lost 7 bases and 2 bases, in that order; junction bases with no gene match: 10. The V gene's germline CDR1 is SQVTM and CDR2 ANQGSEA. The CDR3 protein is CSGERGLAGFTDTQYF. CDR3 DNA sequence: TGCAGCGGAGAAAGAGGACTAGCGGGGTTCACAGATACGCAGTATTTT.

The V and J genes are TRBV19 and TRBJ2-1, with D perhaps given as TRBD1 or TRBD2 (5 bases each). V was shortened by 1 base and J by 7 bases, with 14 bases between the two germline ends. The V gene's germline CDR1 is LNHDA and CDR2 SQIVND (reference sequence). The CDR3 length is 15 residues. CDR3 in DNA: TGTGCCAGTAGTATAGGGGGATGGGGCGGGAATGAGCAGTTCTTC. Residues: CASSIGGWGGNEQFF.

V is TRBV7-6 and J is TRBJ2-5; TRBD1 agrees at 12 bases. The CDR3 covers 18 residues. V shed 5 bases, J shed 5 bases, and the junction held 15 bases outside the gene matches. Germline V gene data show CDR1 as SGHVS and CDR2 as FNYEAQ. The CDR3 loop reads CASSPVSGTGGPGETQYF. CDR3 in DNA: TGTGCCAGCAGCCCCGTTTCGGGGACAGGGGGCCCAGGGGAGACCCAGTACTTC.

This clone came up a few times. The CDR3 protein is CAISESWGAGTDTQYF. The CDR3 DNA reads TGTGCCATCAGTGAGTCGTGGGGGGCGGGCACAGATACGCAGTATTTT. The chain links TRBV10-3 to TRBJ2-3; D tentatively fits TRBD1 or TRBD2 (6 bases each). Germline V gives CDR1 ENHRY, CDR2 SYGVKD. The germline V and J ends were trimmed by 0 bases and 1 base, with 11 bases remaining between them. This CDR3 comprises 16 residues.

This clone appeared a few times. V gene TRBV10-3 combines with J gene TRBJ2-3, with D maybe TRBD2 (7 bases). The CDR3 sequence is 15 residues long. V dropped 8 bases and J dropped 4 bases, with 19 bases sitting between them. Germline V gives CDR1 ENHRY, CDR2 SYGVKD. The CDR3 here is CAISRGGSQADTQYF. The CDR3 DNA reads TGTGCCATCTCCAGGGGAGGGTCTCAGGCAGATACGCAGTATTTT.

The rearrangement links TRBV7-9 to TRBJ1-2; D is unresolved. Germline values: CDR1 SEHNR, CDR2 FQNEAQ (reference sequence). The CDR3 is made up of 12 amino acids. V shed 0 bases and J shed 11 bases, with 10 bases lying between them. CDR3 sequence: CASSLAASWYTF. CDR3 nucleotides: TGTGCCAGCAGCTTAGCAGCTAGTTGGTACACCTTC.

This clone was recorded only once. CDR3 sequence (DNA): TGTGCCAGCAGCTTAGCCTGGGGGGGCTATGGCTACACCTTC. This sequence encodes CASSLAWGGYGYTF. The rearrangement uses TRBV7-9 and TRBJ1-2; possible D gene TRBD1, 5 bases. Looked up from germline, CDR1 is SEHNR and CDR2 is FQNEAQ (reference sequence). V was pared by 0 bases and J by 4 bases, with 9 bases between. CDR3 length equals 14 residues.

V gene TRBV11-2 combines with J gene TRBJ1-2; D gene unclear. The length of the CDR3 is 14 residues. Trimming pared 1 base from V and 3 bases from J, leaving 9 bases between. Germline V lookup: CDR1 SGHAT, CDR2 FQNNGV. This chain's CDR3 is CASSLGGTDYGYTF. The CDR3 DNA sequence: TGTGCCAGCAGCTTAGGTGGTACGGACTATGGCTACACCTTC. The whole variable domain, remainder taken from reference TRBV11-2 and TRBJ1-2, is EAGVAQSPRYKIIEKRQSVAFWCNPISGHATLYWYQQILGQGPKLLIQFQNNGVVDDSQLPKDRFSAERLKGVDSTLKIQPAKLEDSAVYLCASSLGGTDYGYTFGSGTRLTVV.

This clone came up once. V usage is TRBV7-2 and J usage is TRBJ1-2, with 7 bases matching TRBD1. From germline, CDR1 is SGHTA and CDR2 FQGNSA. This CDR3 is 15 amino acids long. V trimming: 5 bases; J trimming: 2 bases; junction bases outside the gene matches: 8. DNA of the CDR3: TGTGCCAGCAGCGCCTCGACAGGGCTCAACTATGGCTACACCTTC. As protein: CASSASTGLNYGYTF.